The table lists the clone carrying this T cell receptor beta chain with many counts. Its target is not known. The read stops 3 residues short of the end of the CDR3; the missing end is completed from the germline J gene. The data belong to a study of T cell clonality in common variable immunodeficiency. Notes on the study in general: Compared with healthy controls, CVID subjects showed increased TCRbeta clonality, mostly in about a third. Reportedly, TCR beta sequences from common variable immunodeficiency showed fewer deletions and N-nucleotide insertions.

Libraries were prepared by immunoSEQ multiplex PCR; TCRdb keeps only in-frame clonotypes and omits some of them. The sample contains about 21,000 clones, none of them singletons. Germline CDR1 and CDR2: SGDLS and YYNGEE. The V end lost 6 bases, the J end lost 3 bases, and 18 bases lay between the germline ends. CDR3 size: 15 residues. CVID subjects were 15 or so female and approximately 30 male, aged about 8 to 65. Each donor provided about 5 to 8.5 ml of heparinized whole blood. The clonotype was recovered from a human donor with common variable immunodeficiency. J is TRBJ2-5 and V is TRBV9; D is perhaps TRBD2 (7 bases). The sequenced material came from peripheral blood mononuclear cells. The covered CDR3 bases are TGTGCCAGCACCCCTCAGTCGGGGGGCGAAGAGACC. It specifies CASTPQSGGEET. The whole CDR3 protein is CASTPQSGGEETQYF.